These 12 T cell receptor beta chains were all obtained from the same sample, sequenced in a study of T cells in Graves' hyperthyroidism and ophthalmopathy. TCR beta CDR3 region amplification was performed from RNA transcripts. The HTBI primer set drove a first-round RT-PCR of the TCR CDR3. TCRdb re-called the multiplex PCR reads with MiXCR, one entry per CDR3 protein. The sample yields 600,000 to 850,000 distinct CDR3 sequences, about 19% seen once. The sequenced sample was blood. The receptor source for this set is a woman aged 45 to 65 with Graves' hyperthyroidism that later progressed to Graves' ophthalmopathy.

This clonotype came up many times. The chain links TRBV3-1 to TRBJ2-3; D possibly corresponds to TRBD2 (5 bases). Looked up from germline, CDR1 is LGHDT and CDR2 is YNNKEL (reference sequence). V was cut by 1 base and J by 0 bases, with 23 bases left in between. The CDR3 length is 20 residues. The CDR3 DNA follows: TGTGCCAGCAGCCAAGCCTCAGGCGGACTCACATTAGCTAGCACAGATACGCAGTATTTT. The encoded protein is CASSQASGGLTLASTDTQYF.

This clonotype showed up just a few times. Written as DNA, the CDR3 is TGCGCCAGCAGCCAAGCAGGCCCCGGTGGAGGCACTGAAGCTTTCTTT. Translation gives CASSQAGPGGGTEAFF. The gene calls are TRBV4-1 and TRBJ1-1; D remains unclear. Germline V gives CDR1 MGHRA, CDR2 YSYEKL. The CDR3 spans 16 residues. V was pared by 1 base and J by 4 bases, with 16 bases between.

The chain employs TRBV7-9 and TRBJ1-5, with D unresolved. CDR1 is SEHNR, CDR2 FQNEAQ, per germline (reference sequence). V was shortened by 1 base and J by 2 bases, with 15 bases between the two germline ends. This CDR3 has 17 amino acids. The CDR3 reads CASSLVVDISGNQPQHF. DNA for the CDR3: TGTGCCAGCAGCTTAGTCGTCGACATAAGTGGCAATCAGCCCCAGCATTTT.

V usage is TRBV20-1 and J usage is TRBJ2-7, with D possibly matching TRBD2 (6 bases). The V gene lost 4 bases and the J gene lost 6 bases, with 19 bases spanning the gap. Germline loops: CDR1 DFQATT, CDR2 SNEGSKA (reference sequence). The CDR3 totals 14 residues. The CDR3 sequence: CSANLPGADGEQYF. Written as DNA, the CDR3 is TGCAGTGCTAACCTACCGGGAGCAGACGGCGAGCAGTACTTC.

This clonotype was observed a handful of times. J is TRBJ2-7 and V is TRBV2, with no clear D. Germline CDR1 is SNHLY and CDR2 is FYNNEI. Trimming took off 8 bases at V and 0 bases at J, with 11 bases between the two ends. This CDR3 contains 13 residues. In nucleotides, the CDR3 is TGTGCCAGCTCTCAGGAGATCTCCTACGAGCAGTACTTC. Translated, it gives CASSQEISYEQYF.

The sample holds many counts of this clonotype. The chain employs TRBV7-2 and TRBJ2-7; 9 bases map to TRBD2. The CDR3 is made up of 15 amino acids. J lost 1 base, V lost 3 bases, and 4 bases had no gene match. Looked up from germline, CDR1 is SGHTA and CDR2 is FQGNSA. DNA of the CDR3: TGTGCCAGCAGCTTCGGCCTAGCGGGGTCCTACGAGCAGTACTTC. Protein sequence: CASSFGLAGSYEQYF.

This clonotype was recorded once. A read error may be the cause here, since a much bigger clone is one base away. CDR3 protein: CSAYPGTSGLEQFF. CDR3 DNA sequence: TGCAGTGCTTACCCCGGGACTAGCGGATTAGAGCAGTTCTTC. This chain uses TRBV20-1 with TRBJ2-1; 11 bases align to TRBD2. The germline gives CDR1 DFQATT, CDR2 SNEGSKA (reference sequence). V lost 5 bases and J lost 10; bases outside the gene matches: 10. The CDR3 extends over 14 amino acids.

On this clonotype: One end of the junction does not line up with germline, which may come from a read error. The chain carries TRBV6-1 and TRBJ2-5, with D tentatively TRBD2 (5 bases). Germline V lookup: CDR1 MNHNS, CDR2 SASEGT. This CDR3 has 15 residues. The CDR3 bases are TGTACCAGCAGTGGTAACGGACTCAAGAGGGAGACCCAGTACTTC. It is translated as CTSSGNGLKRETQYF.

This clonotype was counted only a few times. V is TRBV7-9 and J is TRBJ1-2; no definite D call. CDR1 and CDR2 (germline): SEHNR, FQNEAQ (reference sequence). CDR3 length equals 14 residues. The ends were cut back, 5 bases at V and 3 bases at J, with 13 bases in the middle. In DNA, the CDR3 is TGTGCCAGCAGCATTAAGGACCTAGACTATGGCTACACCTTC. Its translation: CASSIKDLDYGYTF.

This clonotype was recorded at least ten times. J is TRBJ1-1 and V is TRBV28; 8 positions match TRBD1. CDR3 length equals 15 residues. Unmatched junction bases numbered 11, after V lost 7 bases and J lost 4 bases. Germline V CDR1 and CDR2: MDHEN, SYDVKM. The CDR3 region is CASNKVQGAVTEAFF. DNA for the CDR3: TGTGCCAGCAACAAGGTCCAGGGGGCTGTCACTGAAGCTTTCTTT.

This clonotype was seen repeatedly, ten times or more. J is TRBJ1-1 and V is TRBV5-5; weak D call: TRBD1 (5 bases). This CDR3 spans 16 amino acids. V was clipped by 0 bases and J by 0 bases, with 12 bases between them. Germline values: CDR1 SGHKS, CDR2 YYEKEE (reference sequence). CDR3: CASSLVGTYMNTEAFF. The CDR3, as DNA: TGTGCCAGCAGCTTGGTAGGGACTTACATGAACACTGAAGCTTTCTTT. The complete variable domain, with remaining parts taken from reference TRBV5-5 and TRBJ1-1, reads DAGVTQSPTHLIKTRGQQVTLRCSPISGHKSVSWYQQVLGQGPQFIFQYYEKEERGRGNFPDRFSARQFPNYSSELNVNALLLGDSALYLCASSLVGTYMNTEAFFGQGTRLTVV.

J is TRBJ2-7 and V is TRBV5-1; weak D call: TRBD2 (6 bases). CDR1 and CDR2 from the germline V gene are SGHRS and YFSETQ. The CDR3 spans 16 residues. The V and J ends lost 0 bases and 0 bases respectively, with 13 bases between them. CDR3 sequence: CASSLDPRGSSYEQYF. In DNA form, the CDR3 reads TGCGCCAGCAGCTTGGACCCCCGGGGGAGCTCCTACGAGCAGTACTTC.